A single sample gave rise to the 10 T cell receptor beta chains below, sequenced in a study of T cell clonality in common variable immunodeficiency. TCRdb's table, derived via immunoSEQ multiplex PCR, lists solely in-frame clones and lacks some. The sample is made up of roughly 70,000 clones, none counted only once. What was sequenced was peripheral blood mononuclear cells. The receptors were sampled from a person between 18 and 69 years old in good health.

This clone was recorded many times. Read coverage stops 3 residues before the CDR3 terminus; the germline J gene supplies the remainder. J is TRBJ2-6 and V is TRBV7-3; unclear D gene. Germline V gene data show CDR1 as SGHTA and CDR2 as FQGTGA. V lost 6 bases to trimming and J lost 2 bases, with 11 bases between them. The CDR3 totals 15 residues. The CDR3 bases that were read are TGTGCCAGCAGGCAAGCAAATACTGGGGCCAACGTC. As protein: CASRQANTGANV. The entire CDR3 sequence reads CASRQANTGANVLTF.

This clone was detected only a few times. The CDR3 end lies 3 residues beyond the end of the read and is filled in from the germline J gene. The chain recombines TRBV7-3 with TRBJ2-2, with 10 bases aligning to TRBD1. The CDR3 spans 16 residues. V lost 2 bases, J lost 4 bases, and 4 bases stayed unmatched. Germline CDR1 and CDR2: SGHTA and FQGTGA. The CDR3 reads CASSLLGQGSTGELFF. The part of the CDR3 DNA that was read is TGTGCCAGCAGCTTACTGGGACAGGGGAGCACCGGGGAG.

This clone was seen repeatedly, ten times or more. The CDR3 extends 3 residues past the end of the read, so its final part is completed from the germline J gene. The chain uses TRBV20-1 and TRBJ2-1; 8 positions agree with TRBD2. V was pared by 6 bases and J by 8 bases, with 12 bases of the junction left unmatched. The CDR3 has 14 amino acids. Germline V CDR1 and CDR2: DFQATT, SNEGSKA (reference sequence). Partial CDR3 DNA: TGCAGTGCCCCCCCCGGGACTAGAGGCGATGAG. It codes for CSAPPGTRGDE. The complete CDR3 protein is CSAPPGTRGDEQFF.

This clone was observed many times. The CDR3 end is not reached by the read, which stops 3 residues before it; the germline J gene fills it in. The chain employs TRBV5-1 and TRBJ2-2, with D maybe TRBD1 (6 bases). The CDR3 extends over 15 amino acids. Trimming took off 4 bases at V and 0 bases at J, with 10 bases between the two ends. Germline lookup yields CDR1 SGHRS and CDR2 YFSETQ. The CDR3 here is CASSLGQSNTGELFF. CDR3 bases read: TGCGCCAGCAGCCTTGGACAGTCGAACACCGGGGAG. Drawing the rest from reference TRBV5-1 and TRBJ2-2, the complete variable domain is KAGVTQTPRYLIKTRGQQVTLSCSPISGHRSVSWYQQTPGQGLQFLFEYFSETQRNKGNFPGRFSGRQFSNSRSEMNVSTLELGDSALYLCASSLGQSNTGELFFGEGSRLTVL.

The table lists this clone with many counts. From the germline J gene comes the end of the CDR3, since the read stops 3 residues before it. The chain couples TRBV6-1 to TRBJ2-7, with 9 bases lining up with TRBD1. The CDR3 loop spans 15 amino acids. J was trimmed by 2 bases and V by 4 bases; bases with no gene match: 6. The germline gives CDR1 MNHNS, CDR2 SASEGT. CDR3 DNA (partial): TGTGCCAGCAGTGGACAGGGGGAGTCCCCCTACGAG. It translates to CASSGQGESPYE. The CDR3 in full is CASSGQGESPYEQYF.

This clone was found many times. The CDR3 end falls 3 residues outside the read, so it is completed with the germline J gene. The V call is TRBV7-3, the J call TRBJ2-1; 10 bases are shared with TRBD1. The CDR3 is 14 amino acids. J was trimmed by 6 bases and V by 5 bases; bases with no gene match: 4. Germline CDR1 reads SGHTA; CDR2 reads FQGTGA. The CDR3 bases that were read are TGTGCCAGCAGCCCCGGGACAGGGGTCAATGAG. Protein product: CASSPGTGVNE. The whole CDR3 is CASSPGTGVNEQFF.

This clone showed up many times. The read ends 3 residues before the CDR3 terminus; that terminus is restored from the germline J gene. V gene TRBV19 combines with J gene TRBJ1-1; 7 bases align to TRBD1. The CDR3 has 17 residues. After removal of 0 bases from V and 4 bases from J, the junction contained 11 bases not matched to a gene. The germline CDR1 and CDR2 sequences are LNHDA and SQIVND (reference sequence). Partial CDR3 DNA: TGTGCCAGTAGTATAGATCTCCCAGGGGGACGTTTCACTGAA. This sequence encodes CASSIDLPGGRFTE. The entire CDR3 is CASSIDLPGGRFTEAFF. The whole variable domain, remainder taken from reference TRBV19 and TRBJ1-1, is DGGITQSPKYLFRKEGQNVTLSCEQNLNHDAMYWYRQDPGQGLRLIYYSQIVNDFQKGDIAEGYSVSREKKESFPLTVTSAQKNPTAFYLCASSIDLPGGRFTEAFFGQGTRLTVV.

This clone occurred many times. The read falls 3 residues short of the CDR3 end, and the missing part is taken from the germline J gene. The V and J genes are TRBV19 and TRBJ2-7; D not certain. CDR1 is LNHDA and CDR2 is SQIVND in the germline V gene (reference sequence). The CDR3 is 13 amino acids. V lost 2 bases and J lost 3, with 8 bases in between. The sequenced CDR3 bases are TGTGCCAGTAGTATAACAGCCCGCTACGAG. This sequence encodes CASSITARYE. From start to end, the CDR3 is CASSITARYEQYF.

At least ten counts were recorded for this clone. The read terminates 3 residues before the CDR3 end, so the remaining end is supplied by the germline J gene. V and J are TRBV5-1 and TRBJ2-3; 9 bases line up with TRBD1. Losses at the gene ends were 4 bases for V and 4 bases for J; bases not matched to a gene: 13. Germline V CDR1 and CDR2: SGHRS, YFSETQ. This CDR3 has 17 amino acids. The CDR3 sequence is CASSPTDRDRVPDTQYF. The CDR3 bases that were read are TGCGCCAGCAGCCCGACTGACCGGGACAGGGTACCAGATACG. The variable domain in full, completed from reference TRBV5-1 and TRBJ2-3, reads KAGVTQTPRYLIKTRGQQVTLSCSPISGHRSVSWYQQTPGQGLQFLFEYFSETQRNKGNFPGRFSGRQFSNSRSEMNVSTLELGDSALYLCASSPTDRDRVPDTQYFGPGTRLTVL.

This clone has a count of ten or more. The CDR3 end lies 3 residues beyond the end of the read and is filled in from the germline J gene. The chain uses TRBV30 and TRBJ2-2, with TRBD2 matching 7 bases. Germline CDR1 GTSNPN, CDR2 SVGIG (reference sequence). The V gene end was trimmed by 5 bases and the J gene end by 7 bases; junction bases not matched to a gene: 13. This CDR3 region has 15 residues. The CDR3 sequence is CAWLSVAGVGGELFF. The CDR3 bases that were read are TGTGCCTGGTTATCGGTAGCGGGCGTTGGCGGGGAG.